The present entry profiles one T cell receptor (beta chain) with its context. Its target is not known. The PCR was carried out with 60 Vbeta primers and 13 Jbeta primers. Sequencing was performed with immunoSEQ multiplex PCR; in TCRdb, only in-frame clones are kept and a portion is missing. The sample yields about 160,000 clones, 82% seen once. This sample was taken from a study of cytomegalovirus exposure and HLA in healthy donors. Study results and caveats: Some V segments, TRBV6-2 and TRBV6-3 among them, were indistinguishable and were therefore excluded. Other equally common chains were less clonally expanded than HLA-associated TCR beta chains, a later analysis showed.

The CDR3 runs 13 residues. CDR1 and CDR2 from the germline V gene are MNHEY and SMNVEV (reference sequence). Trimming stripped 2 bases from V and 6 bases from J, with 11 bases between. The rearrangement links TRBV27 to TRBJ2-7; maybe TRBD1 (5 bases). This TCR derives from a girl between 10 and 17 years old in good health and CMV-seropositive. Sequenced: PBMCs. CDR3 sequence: CASSLVSRGEQYF. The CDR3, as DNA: TGTGCCAGCAGTTTAGTCTCAAGGGGCGAGCAGTACTTC.